The 28 T cell receptor beta chains listed next were all sequenced from one sample in a study of T cell responses to AZD1222 COVID-19 vaccine. The assay was immunoSEQ multiplex PCR, and TCRdb's table has in-frame clones only and misses some. The table has about 83,000 clones, about 91% seen once; the top ten hold around 28%. Sequenced material: peripheral blood, taken 28 days after the second AZD1222 dose. Receptors were obtained from an adult who received the AZD1222 COVID-19 vaccine.

This clone is a singleton in its sample. The chain joins TRBV28 to TRBJ1-4; D possibly corresponds to TRBD1 (5 bases). The CDR3 has 14 amino acids. Germline CDR1 reads MDHEN; CDR2 reads SYDVKM. Trimming removed 5 bases from V and 7 bases from J, with 14 bases in between. The CDR3 DNA follows: TGTGCCAGCAGTCCCGCCGGGACGGGTGAAAAACTGTTTTTT. The encoded protein is CASSPAGTGEKLFF.

V is TRBV19 and J is TRBJ2-3; 10 bases align to TRBD2. Trimming took 6 bases from V and 6 from J; bases not matched to a gene: 9. Germline CDR1 LNHDA, CDR2 SQIVND (reference sequence). The CDR3 is made up of 15 amino acids. CDR3 residues: CASSSKREGSDTQYF. Here the CDR3 DNA reads TGTGCCAGTAGCAGTAAGCGGGAGGGTTCGGATACGCAGTATTTT.

The gene calls are TRBV27 and TRBJ2-5; 7 nucleotides align to TRBD2. The V segment lost 6 bases and the J segment 5 bases; nucleotides outside the gene matches: 15. CDR1 and CDR2 (germline): MNHEY, SMNVEV (reference sequence). The CDR3 consists of 16 residues. The CDR3 spells CASRAREAGAGETQYF. The CDR3 DNA sequence: TGTGCCAGCAGGGCCCGGGAGGCGGGCGCCGGGGAGACCCAGTACTTC.

This chain links TRBV7-2 with TRBJ2-2; D is undetermined. Germline CDR1 is SGHTA and CDR2 is FQGNSA. Trimming removed 3 bases at V and 4 bases at J, with 9 bases between. The length of the CDR3 is 14 residues. CDR3 loop: CASSFRRSTGELFF. The DNA for the CDR3 is TGTGCCAGCAGCTTCCGACGGAGCACCGGGGAGCTGTTTTTT.

V is TRBV7-2 and J is TRBJ2-2, with 8 bases that match TRBD1. The trim removed 2 bases at V and 0 bases at J, leaving 2 bases unmatched. Germline-derived CDR1 and CDR2 are SGHTA and FQGNSA. CDR3 size: 16 residues. The chain's CDR3 is CASSLQQGANTGELFF. The CDR3 DNA reads as TGTGCCAGCAGCTTACAACAGGGGGCGAACACCGGGGAGCTGTTTTTT. The full variable domain, completed using reference TRBV7-2 and TRBJ2-2, is GAGVSQSPSNKVTEKGKDVELRCDPISGHTALYWYRQSLGQGLEFLIYFQGNSAPDKSGLPSDRFSAERTGGSVSTLTIQRTQQEDSAVYLCASSLQQGANTGELFFGEGSRLTVL.

The V gene is TRBV18, the J gene TRBJ2-3; D gene unclear. CDR3 length: 12 amino acids. Germline V gene lookup returns CDR1 KGHSH and CDR2 LQKENI. The V end was cut by 2 bases, the J end by 2 bases, with 2 bases between. In DNA form, the CDR3 reads TGTGCCAGCTCACCAGTCACAGATACGCAGTATTTT. Translation gives CASSPVTDTQYF.

This clone came up a few times. The chain is built from TRBV18 and TRBJ1-1; D is ambiguous. Between the trimmed V and J ends, which lost 10 bases and 1 base, there was a span of 16 bases. Germline lookup yields CDR1 KGHSH and CDR2 LQKENI. The CDR3 length is 14 residues. CDR3 sequence: CATLPGRSNTEAFF. The CDR3 nucleotides read TGTGCCACCCTACCCGGAAGGTCGAACACTGAAGCTTTCTTT.

V usage is TRBV19 and J usage is TRBJ2-3; 8 bases fit TRBD2. From germline, CDR1 is LNHDA and CDR2 SQIVND (reference sequence). Trimming took 7 bases from V and 4 from J; bases not matched to a gene: 7. The length of the CDR3 is 14 residues. DNA of the CDR3: TGTGCCAGTAAAGCGGGAGCCGGGGCAGATACGCAGTATTTT. This gives the protein CASKAGAGADTQYF.

Of note for this clone: The CDR3 end shows no conserved phenylalanine or tryptophan, and so a read error is likely. No DNA is shown, since the ends of the CDR3 on it are uncertain; the CDR3 is the one TCRdb lists. The CDR3 loop reads CASTWWALKEY. The chain couples TRBV5-1 to TRBJ2-7. Per germline, CDR1 SGHRS and CDR2 YFSETQ. A total of 11 residues make up the CDR3, ends included.

The V and J genes are TRBV7-2 and TRBJ2-1; a weak D match, TRBD2 (5 bases). Germline V gives CDR1 SGHTA, CDR2 FQGNSA. V was cut by 2 bases and J by 13 bases, with 12 bases left in between. The CDR3 is 12 amino acids. CDR3 bases: TGTGCCAGCAGCTTATCCGGGGTAGGACAGTTCTTC. Translated, it gives CASSLSGVGQFF.

The table lists this clone with a count of one. V gene TRBV5-4 combines with J gene TRBJ2-5; TRBD1 aligns across 9 bases. The junction had 9 bases not matched to a gene; V was cut back by 4 bases and J by 5 bases. The CDR3 extends over 15 amino acids. Germline CDR1 reads SGHNT; CDR2 reads YYREEE (reference sequence). The CDR3 sequence is CASSPKTGGGETQYF. CDR3 in DNA: TGTGCCAGCAGCCCTAAGACAGGGGGTGGTGAGACCCAGTACTTC.

The chain carries TRBV28 and TRBJ2-5; D is possibly TRBD1 (5 bases). CDR3 size: 17 residues. V lost 6 bases and J lost 2, with 22 bases in between. Germline V lookup: CDR1 MDHEN, CDR2 SYDVKM. For the CDR3, the DNA is TGTGCCAGCAGCCCCCTGCAAGGGGCCCCGATTCAAGAGACCCAGTACTTC. Translation: CASSPLQGAPIQETQYF.

This rearrangement joins TRBV14 to TRBJ1-2, with a possible D match to TRBD1 (6 bases). The CDR3 is 15 amino acids. Germline CDR1 reads SGHDN; CDR2 reads FVKESK. The V end was cut by 2 bases, the J end by 7 bases, with 17 bases between. The CDR3 protein is CASSQNPGAGAGYTF. The DNA for the CDR3 is TGTGCCAGCAGCCAAAATCCAGGGGCTGGGGCTGGCTACACCTTC.

This clone was observed a single time. The chain couples TRBV23-1 to TRBJ2-3; D perhaps matches TRBD2 (5 bases). TRBV23-1 is an ORF; its function is uncertain. This CDR3 is built from 17 residues. The V end lost 3 bases, the J end lost 1 base, and 17 bases lay between the germline ends. The CDR3 DNA sequence: TGCGCCAGCAGTCATTCCGTTACGTGGACTCGCACAGATACGCAGTATTTT. It specifies CASSHSVTWTRTDTQYF.

The rearrangement links TRBV28 to TRBJ1-6, with 7 bases that match TRBD1. CDR1 is MDHEN, CDR2 SYDVKM, per germline. V shed 3 bases and J 7 bases; nucleotides not matched to a gene: 12. This CDR3 has 17 residues. This CDR3 is CASSFTPPGQPNSPLHF. CDR3 nucleotide sequence: TGTGCCAGCAGTTTCACGCCACCGGGACAGCCCAATTCACCCCTCCACTTT.

The rearrangement links TRBV11-3 to TRBJ2-5, with D maybe TRBD2 (5 bases). This CDR3 has 14 amino acids. V lost 1 base and J lost 5, with 11 bases in between. CDR1 is SGHNT, CDR2 YENEEA, per germline. CDR3 sequence (DNA): TGTGCCAGCAGCTTAGGAGGGCTTGGGGAGACCCAGTACTTC. Translating it yields CASSLGGLGETQYF.

V is TRBV5-1 and J is TRBJ2-7; 12 bases map to TRBD2. CDR3 length equals 16 residues. Trimming at V came to 4 bases and at J to 3 bases, leaving 8 bases not matched to a gene. Germline CDR1 reads SGHRS; CDR2 reads YFSETQ. CDR3 DNA sequence: TGCGCCAGCAGCCCCGGGACTAGCGGGCAATACTACGAGCAGTACTTC. Translated: CASSPGTSGQYYEQYF.

V gene TRBV28 combines with J gene TRBJ1-5; D might be TRBD1 (6 bases). Germline assignment: CDR1 MDHEN and CDR2 SYDVKM. Trimming cost V 5 bases and J 3 bases, with 11 bases left between them. The CDR3 has 14 amino acids. The CDR3 DNA is TGTGCCAGCAGTCCCTACAGGGACAATCAGCCCCAGCATTTT. Translation gives CASSPYRDNQPQHF.

The chain carries TRBV7-3 and TRBJ2-1; 7 nucleotides align to TRBD2. V lost 1 base to trimming and J lost 5 bases; unmatched junction nucleotides: 14. The CDR3 runs 18 residues. Germline V gene sequence: CDR1 SGHTA, CDR2 FQGTGA. CDR3 in DNA: TGTGCCAGCAGCTTAATGGCGATGGGGAGGGATCTTAACAATGAGCAGTTCTTC. Residues: CASSLMAMGRDLNNEQFF.

This clone appeared a single time. The V gene is TRBV19, the J gene TRBJ2-5; TRBD1 matches at 7 bases. The CDR3 is made up of 14 amino acids. Trimming cost V 4 bases and J 5 bases; bases outside gene matches: 7. The germline V gene has CDR1 LNHDA and CDR2 SQIVND (reference sequence). The CDR3: CASSRDSLWETQYF. The CDR3 coding sequence is TGTGCCAGTAGTAGGGACAGCCTCTGGGAGACCCAGTACTTC.

The rearrangement uses TRBV28 and TRBJ2-7; D remains ambiguous. Trimming stripped 7 bases from V and 3 bases from J, with 7 bases between. The V gene's germline CDR1 is MDHEN and CDR2 SYDVKM. There are 11 residues in the CDR3. The CDR3 is CASTRGYEQYF. The DNA of the CDR3 is TGTGCCAGCACCCGAGGCTACGAGCAGTACTTC.

This clone is medium-sized by share. The J gene is TRBJ2-1, the V gene TRBV6-5; the match to TRBD2 covers 11 bases. With 6 bases clipped from V and 3 bases from J, the junction kept 1 base outside the gene matches. Germline CDR1 reads MNHEY; CDR2 reads SVGAGI. CDR3 length: 14 amino acids. The CDR3 region is CASRLAGDYNEQFF. The CDR3 DNA reads as TGTGCCAGCAGACTAGCGGGAGACTACAATGAGCAGTTCTTC.

This sequence joins TRBV4-1 and TRBJ2-1; D gene uncertain. This CDR3 region has 13 residues. Germline CDR1 reads MGHRA; CDR2 reads YSYEKL. V was pared by 4 bases and J by 0 bases, with 4 bases between. The CDR3 protein is CASSRTSYNEQFF. The CDR3 DNA reads as TGCGCCAGCAGCCGTACCTCCTACAATGAGCAGTTCTTC.

This rearrangement joins TRBV30 to TRBJ1-1; D remains ambiguous. Germline V lookup: CDR1 GTSNPN, CDR2 SVGIG (reference sequence). This CDR3 contains 11 residues. V was clipped by 8 bases and J by 1 base, with 8 bases between them. CDR3 nucleotides: TGTGCCGTGTATAGGAACACTGAAGCTTTCTTT. The encoded protein is CAVYRNTEAFF.

The chain links TRBV7-2 to TRBJ1-1, with D perhaps matching TRBD1 (6 bases). CDR3 length equals 15 residues. CDR1 and CDR2 (germline): SGHTA, FQGNSA. Between the trimmed V and J ends, which lost 1 base and 7 bases, there was a span of 16 bases. The CDR3 is CASSLGWGRDIEAFF. CDR3 sequence (DNA): TGTGCCAGCAGCTTAGGCTGGGGGCGAGACATTGAAGCTTTCTTT.

The chain carries TRBV29-1 and TRBJ2-7; 9 bases align to TRBD1. Germline CDR1 reads SQVTM; CDR2 reads ANQGSEA. The CDR3 has 12 amino acids. The ends lost 6 bases at V and 3 bases at J; junction bases unmatched: 3. CDR3: CSVEGQGYEQYF. The CDR3 region has the DNA TGCAGCGTGGAGGGACAGGGCTACGAGCAGTACTTC.

This rearrangement joins TRBV21-1 to TRBJ2-3; TRBD1 is the table's D call and was not checked against the DNA. TRBV21-1 is assigned pseudogene status. The CDR3 runs to 16 residues. As DNA, the CDR3 is TGTGCCAGCAGCTCCCCAGGGGGCGCAGACACAGATACGCAGTATTTT. This encodes CASSSPGGADTDTQYF.

This chain links TRBV28 with TRBJ2-3; TRBD1 agrees at 7 bases. This CDR3 has 15 amino acids. V lost 8 bases, J lost 4 bases, and 12 bases stayed unmatched. Per germline, CDR1 MDHEN and CDR2 SYDVKM. This CDR3 reads CASYEGARGADTQYF. The CDR3 bases are TGTGCCAGCTATGAGGGGGCGAGGGGTGCAGATACGCAGTATTTT.